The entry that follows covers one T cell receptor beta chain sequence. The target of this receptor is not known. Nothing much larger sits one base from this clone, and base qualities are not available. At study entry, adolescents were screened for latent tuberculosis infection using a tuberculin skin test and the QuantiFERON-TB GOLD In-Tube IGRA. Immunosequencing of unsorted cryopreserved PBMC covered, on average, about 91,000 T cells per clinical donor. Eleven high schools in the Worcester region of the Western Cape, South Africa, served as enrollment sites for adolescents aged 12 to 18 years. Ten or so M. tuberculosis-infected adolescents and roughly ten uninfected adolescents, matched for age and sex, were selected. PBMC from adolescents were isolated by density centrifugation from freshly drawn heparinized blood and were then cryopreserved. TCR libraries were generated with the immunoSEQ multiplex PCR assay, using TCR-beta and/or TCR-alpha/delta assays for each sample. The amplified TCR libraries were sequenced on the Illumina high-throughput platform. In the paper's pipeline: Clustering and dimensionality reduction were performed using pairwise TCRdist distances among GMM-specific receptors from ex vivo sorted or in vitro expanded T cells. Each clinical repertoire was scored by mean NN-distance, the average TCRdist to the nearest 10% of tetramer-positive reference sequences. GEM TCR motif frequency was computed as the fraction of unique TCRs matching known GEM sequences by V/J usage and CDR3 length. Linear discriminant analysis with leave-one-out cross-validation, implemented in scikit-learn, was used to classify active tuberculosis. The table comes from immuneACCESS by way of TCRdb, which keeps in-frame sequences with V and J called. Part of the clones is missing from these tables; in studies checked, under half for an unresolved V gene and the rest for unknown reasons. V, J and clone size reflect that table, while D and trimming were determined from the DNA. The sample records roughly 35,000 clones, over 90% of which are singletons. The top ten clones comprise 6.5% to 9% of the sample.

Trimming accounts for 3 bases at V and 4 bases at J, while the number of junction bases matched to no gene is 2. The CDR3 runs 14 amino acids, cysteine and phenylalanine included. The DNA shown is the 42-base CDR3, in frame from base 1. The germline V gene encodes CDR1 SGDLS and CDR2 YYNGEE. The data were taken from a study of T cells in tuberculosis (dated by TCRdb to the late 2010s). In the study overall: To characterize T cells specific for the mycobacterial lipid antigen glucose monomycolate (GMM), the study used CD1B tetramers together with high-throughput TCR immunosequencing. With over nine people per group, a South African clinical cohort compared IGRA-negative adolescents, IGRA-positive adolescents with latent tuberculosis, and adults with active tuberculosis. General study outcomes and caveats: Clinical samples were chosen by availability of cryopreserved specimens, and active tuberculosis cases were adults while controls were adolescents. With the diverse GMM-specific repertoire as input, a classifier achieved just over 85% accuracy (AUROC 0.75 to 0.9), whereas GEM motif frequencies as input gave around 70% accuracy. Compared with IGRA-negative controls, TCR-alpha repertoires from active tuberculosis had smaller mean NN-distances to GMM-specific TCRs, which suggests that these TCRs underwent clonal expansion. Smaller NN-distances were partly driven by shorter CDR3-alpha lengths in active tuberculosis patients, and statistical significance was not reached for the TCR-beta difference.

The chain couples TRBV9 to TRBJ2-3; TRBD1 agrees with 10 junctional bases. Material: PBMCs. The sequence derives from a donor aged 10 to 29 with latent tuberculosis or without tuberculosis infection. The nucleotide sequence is TGTGCCAGCAGCGGGGACAGGGGAGCAGATACGCAGTATTTT. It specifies CASSGDRGADTQYF.